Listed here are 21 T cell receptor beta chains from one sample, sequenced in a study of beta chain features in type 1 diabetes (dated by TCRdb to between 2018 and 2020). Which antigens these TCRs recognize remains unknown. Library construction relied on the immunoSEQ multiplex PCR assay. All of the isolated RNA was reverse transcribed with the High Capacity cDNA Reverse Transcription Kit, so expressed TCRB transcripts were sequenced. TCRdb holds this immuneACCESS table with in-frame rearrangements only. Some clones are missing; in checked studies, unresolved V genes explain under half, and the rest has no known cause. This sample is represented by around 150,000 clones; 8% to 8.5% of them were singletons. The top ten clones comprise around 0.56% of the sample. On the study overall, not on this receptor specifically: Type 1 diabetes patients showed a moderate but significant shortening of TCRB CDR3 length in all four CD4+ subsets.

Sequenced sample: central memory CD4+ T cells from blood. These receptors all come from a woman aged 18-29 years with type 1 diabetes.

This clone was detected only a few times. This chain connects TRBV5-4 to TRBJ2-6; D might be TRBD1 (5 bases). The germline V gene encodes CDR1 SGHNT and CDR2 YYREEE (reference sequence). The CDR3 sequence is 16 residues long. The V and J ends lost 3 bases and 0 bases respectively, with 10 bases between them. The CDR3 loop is CASSSPTVSGANVLTF. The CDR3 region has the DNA TGTGCCAGCAGCTCCCCGACAGTCTCTGGGGCCAACGTCCTGACTTTC.

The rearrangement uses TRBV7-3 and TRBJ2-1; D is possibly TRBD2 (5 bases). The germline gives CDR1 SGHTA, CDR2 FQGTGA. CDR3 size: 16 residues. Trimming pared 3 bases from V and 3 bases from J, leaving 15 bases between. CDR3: CASSFASGVNYNEQFF. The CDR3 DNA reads TGTGCCAGCAGCTTCGCAAGCGGAGTCAACTACAATGAGCAGTTCTTC.

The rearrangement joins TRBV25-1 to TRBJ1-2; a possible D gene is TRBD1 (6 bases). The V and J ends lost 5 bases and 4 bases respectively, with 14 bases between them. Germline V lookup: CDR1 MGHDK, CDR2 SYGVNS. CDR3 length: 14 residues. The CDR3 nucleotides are TGTGCCAGCAGTCCTTCGGACAGCTTCTATGGCTACACCTTC. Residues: CASSPSDSFYGYTF.

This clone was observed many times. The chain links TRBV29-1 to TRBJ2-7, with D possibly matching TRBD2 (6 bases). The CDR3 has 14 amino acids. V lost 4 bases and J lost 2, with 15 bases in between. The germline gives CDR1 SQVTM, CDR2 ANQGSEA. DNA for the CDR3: TGCAGCGTTGGGGTCGGGGGAAACGCCTACGAGCAGTACTTC. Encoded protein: CSVGVGGNAYEQYF.

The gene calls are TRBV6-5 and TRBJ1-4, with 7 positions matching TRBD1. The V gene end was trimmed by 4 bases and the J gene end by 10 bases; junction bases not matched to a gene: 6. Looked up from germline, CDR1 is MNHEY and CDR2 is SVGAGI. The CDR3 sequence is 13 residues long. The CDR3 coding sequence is TGTGCCAGCAGTTCAGGGACAGCCCGAAAACTGTTTTTT. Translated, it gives CASSSGTARKLFF.

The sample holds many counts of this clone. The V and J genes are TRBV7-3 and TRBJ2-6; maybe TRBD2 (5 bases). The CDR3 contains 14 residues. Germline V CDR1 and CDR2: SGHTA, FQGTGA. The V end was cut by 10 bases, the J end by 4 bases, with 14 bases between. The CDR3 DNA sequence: TGTGCCACCTCCGGACTGGTCGGGGCCAACGTCCTGACTTTC. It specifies CATSGLVGANVLTF.

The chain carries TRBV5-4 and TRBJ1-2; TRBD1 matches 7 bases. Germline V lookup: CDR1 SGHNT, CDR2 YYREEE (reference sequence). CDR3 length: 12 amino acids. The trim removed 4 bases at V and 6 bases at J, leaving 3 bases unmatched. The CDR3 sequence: CASSAGTDGYTF. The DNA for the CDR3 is TGTGCCAGCAGCGCTGGGACAGATGGCTACACCTTC.

The CDR3 reads CASGNTQGNEQFF. The DNA of the CDR3 is TGTGCCAGCGGTAATACACAGGGCAATGAGCAGTTCTTC. The rearrangement uses TRBV25-1 and TRBJ2-1; a possible D gene is TRBD1 (6 bases). Per germline, CDR1 MGHDK and CDR2 SYGVNS. CDR3 length equals 13 residues. The germline V and J ends were trimmed by 8 bases and 6 bases, with 14 bases remaining between them.

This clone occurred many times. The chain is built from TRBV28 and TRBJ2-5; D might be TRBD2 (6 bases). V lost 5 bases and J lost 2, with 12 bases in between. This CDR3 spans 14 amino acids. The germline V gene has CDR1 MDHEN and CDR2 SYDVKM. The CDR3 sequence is CASSLALKQETQYF. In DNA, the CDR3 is TGTGCCAGCAGTCTAGCGCTAAAACAAGAGACCCAGTACTTC. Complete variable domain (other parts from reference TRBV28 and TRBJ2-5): DVKVTQSSRYLVKRTGEKVFLECVQDMDHENMFWYRQDPGLGLRLIYFSYDVKMKEKGDIPEGYSVSREKKERFSLILESASTNQTSMYLCASSLALKQETQYFGPGTRLLVL.

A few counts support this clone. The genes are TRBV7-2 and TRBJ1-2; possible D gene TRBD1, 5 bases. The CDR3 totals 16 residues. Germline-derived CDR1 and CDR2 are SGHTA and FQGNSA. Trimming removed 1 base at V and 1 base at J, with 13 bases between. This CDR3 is CASSLGGARSNYGYTF. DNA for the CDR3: TGTGCCAGCAGCTTAGGGGGCGCGAGGAGTAACTATGGCTACACCTTC.

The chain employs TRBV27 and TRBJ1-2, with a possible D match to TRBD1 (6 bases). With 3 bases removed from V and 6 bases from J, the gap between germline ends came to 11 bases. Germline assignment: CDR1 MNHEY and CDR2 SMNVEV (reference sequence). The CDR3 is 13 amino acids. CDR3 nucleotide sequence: TGTGCCAGCAGTTTCAGGGGACTAAATGGCTACACCTTC. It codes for CASSFRGLNGYTF.

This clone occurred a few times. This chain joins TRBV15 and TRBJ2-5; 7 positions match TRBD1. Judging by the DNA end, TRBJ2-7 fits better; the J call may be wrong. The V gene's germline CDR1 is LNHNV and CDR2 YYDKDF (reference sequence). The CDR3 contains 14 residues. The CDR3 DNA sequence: TGTGCCACCAGCTCTCGACAGGGACGGCTCGAGCAGTACTTC. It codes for CATSSRQGRLEQYF.

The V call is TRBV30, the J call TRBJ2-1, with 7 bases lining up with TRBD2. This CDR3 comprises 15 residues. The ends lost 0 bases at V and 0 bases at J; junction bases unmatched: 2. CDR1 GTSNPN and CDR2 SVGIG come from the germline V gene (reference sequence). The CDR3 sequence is CAWSVGGSSYNEQFF. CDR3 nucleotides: TGTGCCTGGAGTGTGGGCGGGAGCTCCTACAATGAGCAGTTCTTC.

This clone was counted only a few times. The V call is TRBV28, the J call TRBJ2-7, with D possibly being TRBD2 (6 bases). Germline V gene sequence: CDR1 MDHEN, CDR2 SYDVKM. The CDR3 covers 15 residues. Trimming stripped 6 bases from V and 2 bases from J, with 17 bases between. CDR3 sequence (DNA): TGTGCCAGCAGGCCGCAGGAGGGAGGCACCTACGAGCAGTACTTC. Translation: CASRPQEGGTYEQYF.

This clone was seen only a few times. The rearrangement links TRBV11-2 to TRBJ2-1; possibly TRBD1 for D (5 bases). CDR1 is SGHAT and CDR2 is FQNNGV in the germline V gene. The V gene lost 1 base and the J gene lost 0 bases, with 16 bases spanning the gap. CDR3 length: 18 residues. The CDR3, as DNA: TGTGCCAGCAGCTTAGTGGGCCAGGGCCAAAGCTCCTACAATGAGCAGTTCTTC. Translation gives CASSLVGQGQSSYNEQFF.

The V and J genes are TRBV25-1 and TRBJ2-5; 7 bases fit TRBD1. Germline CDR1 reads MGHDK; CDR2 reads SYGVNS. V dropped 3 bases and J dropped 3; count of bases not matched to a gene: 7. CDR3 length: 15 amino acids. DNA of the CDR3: TGTGCCAGCAGTGATTCTGGGACAGATAAAGAGACCCAGTACTTC. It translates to CASSDSGTDKETQYF.

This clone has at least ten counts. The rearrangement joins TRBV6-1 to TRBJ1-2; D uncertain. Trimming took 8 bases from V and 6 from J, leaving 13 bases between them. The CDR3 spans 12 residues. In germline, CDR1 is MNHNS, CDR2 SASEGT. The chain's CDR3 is CASVREADGYTF. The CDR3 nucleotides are TGTGCCAGCGTGCGGGAGGCGGATGGCTACACCTTC.

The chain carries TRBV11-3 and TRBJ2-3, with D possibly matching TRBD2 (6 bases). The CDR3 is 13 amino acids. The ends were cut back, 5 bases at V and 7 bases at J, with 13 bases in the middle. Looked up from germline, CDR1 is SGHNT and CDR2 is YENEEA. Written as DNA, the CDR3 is TGTGCCAGCAGCCCCATGGGAGGCCATACGCAGTATTTT. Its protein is CASSPMGGHTQYF.

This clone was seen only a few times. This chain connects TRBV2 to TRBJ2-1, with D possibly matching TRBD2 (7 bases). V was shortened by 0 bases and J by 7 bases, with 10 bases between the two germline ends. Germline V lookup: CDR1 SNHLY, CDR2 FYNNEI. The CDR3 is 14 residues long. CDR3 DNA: TGTGCCAGCAGTGAAGCGGGGGGGCAGAATGAGCAGTTCTTC. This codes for CASSEAGGQNEQFF. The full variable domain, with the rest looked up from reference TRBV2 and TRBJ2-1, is EPEVTQTPSHQVTQMGQEVILRCVPISNHLYFYWYRQILGQKVEFLVSFYNNEISEKSEIFDDQFSVERPDGSNFTLKIRSTKLEDSAMYFCASSEAGGQNEQFFGPGTRLTVL.

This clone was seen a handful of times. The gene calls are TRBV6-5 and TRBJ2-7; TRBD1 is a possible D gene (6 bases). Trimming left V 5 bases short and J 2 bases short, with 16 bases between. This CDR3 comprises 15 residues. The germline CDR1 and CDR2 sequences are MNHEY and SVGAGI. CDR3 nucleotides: TGTGCCAGCAGTATCTCCCAGAAGGGGGCCTACGAGCAGTACTTC. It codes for CASSISQKGAYEQYF.

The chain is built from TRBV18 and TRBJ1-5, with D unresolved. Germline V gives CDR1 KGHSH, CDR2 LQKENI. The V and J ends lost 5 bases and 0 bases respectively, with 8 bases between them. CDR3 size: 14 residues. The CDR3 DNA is TGTGCCAGCTCATCTCAGGATAGCAATCAGCCCCAGCATTTT. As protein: CASSSQDSNQPQHF. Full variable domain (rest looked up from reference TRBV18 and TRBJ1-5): NAGVMQNPRHLVRRRGQEARLRCSPMKGHSHVYWYRQLPEEGLKFMVYLQKENIIDESGMPKERFSAEFPKEGPSILRIQQVVRGDSAAYFCASSSQDSNQPQHFGDGTRLSIL.